These T cell receptor beta chains were read from a single sample in a study of blood T cells in healthy people across ages. TCRdb fed the 5' RACE reads into MiXCR, producing one record per CDR3 protein. The repertoire holds about 1.8 million distinct CDR3 sequences, with roughly 52% as singletons. Sequenced: blood. The receptor source for this set is a middle-aged woman in good health. CDR3s include the opening cysteine and the closing phenylalanine or tryptophan. The D gene is left open where the match is weak. A clone size is listed for some rows: how often the clone was seen (once, few, many), or a class if it is expanded.

j_call clone_size d_call v_call cdr3_nt cdr3_aa
TRBJ2-1 . . TRBV20-1 TGCAGTGCTAGAGTACCAGGGATGAGGGGCAATGAGCAGTTCTTC CSARVPGMRGNEQFF
TRBJ2-4 . TRBD2 TRBV9 TGTGCCAGCAGCGTAGACGCGGGGGGCCTGGGAGAGCAGTACTTC CASSVDAGGLGEQYF
TRBJ2-7 few TRBD2 TRBV12-3/TRBV12-4 TGTGCCAGCAGGCCCTCTAGCGGGGGCTCCTACGAGCAGTACTTC CASRPSSGGSYEQYF
TRBJ1-2 few TRBD1 TRBV20-1 TGCAGTGCTACCCCTATAGACAGGGGGCACTATGGCTACACCTTC CSATPIDRGHYGYTF
TRBJ2-3 . . TRBV6-2/TRBV6-3 TGTGCCAGCAGACTGGACTTCACAGATACGCAGTATTTT CASRLDFTDTQYF
TRBJ2-6 few . TRBV13 TGTGCCAGCAGCTTAGAGGGCAGGGTGACTGGGGCCAACGTCCTGACTTTC CASSLEGRVTGANVLTF
TRBJ2-5 . . TRBV7-6 TGTGCCAGCACCTGGGACCTCAGAGAGACCCAGTACTTC CASTWDLRETQYF
TRBJ2-1 few . TRBV29-1 TGCAGCGTTGATGACTGGGACAATGAGCAGTTCTTC CSVDDWDNEQFF
TRBJ2-7 . . TRBV6-5 TGTGCCAGCAGTTGGGACTTCTCCTCCTACGAGCAGTACTTC CASSWDFSSYEQYF
TRBJ2-3 . . TRBV5-1 TGCGCCAGCAGCCCCCCTTCATGGCCCCCAGATACGCAGTATTTT CASSPPSWPPDTQYF
TRBJ1-2 few . TRBV29-1 TGCAGCGTCGCAGGGACTGGCTACACCTTC CSVAGTGYTF
TRBJ2-3 . TRBD2 TRBV5-5 TGTGCCAGCAGCAAGGGACTAGCGGGGGCAACAGATACGCAGTATTTT CASSKGLAGATDTQYF
TRBJ2-3 . TRBD1 TRBV7-2 TGTGCCAGCAGCCAAGGGACAGGGGCCTTTCCAACAGATACGCAGTATTTT CASSQGTGAFPTDTQYF
TRBJ2-5 . . TRBV11-2 TGTGCCAGCAGCTTACGGCGGGGATTGAACGGGACCCAGTACTTC CASSLRRGLNGTQYF
TRBJ2-5 . . TRBV20-1 TGCAGTGCTAGAGTTTCCCTAGCTCAAGAGACCCAGTACTTC CSARVSLAQETQYF
TRBJ2-7 few . TRBV7-2 TGTGCCAGCAGCTATAGAAGACAAAACTACGAGCAGTACTTC CASSYRRQNYEQYF
TRBJ1-2 once . TRBV7-2 TGTGCCAGCAGTTCGTCCCGCAGCGCTAACTATGGCTACACCTTC CASSSSRSANYGYTF
TRBJ2-7 . . TRBV28 TGTGCCAGCAGTCCCATGACAGGCCGTTCCTACGAGCAGTACTTC CASSPMTGRSYEQYF
TRBJ2-1 . . TRBV20-1 TGCAGTGCTGAACCCCGGGGGAGCTCCTACAATGAGCAGTTCTTC CSAEPRGSSYNEQFF
TRBJ2-7 . . TRBV7-9 TGTGCCAGCAGCACGTACGAAGGACAGACCTACGAGCAGTACTTC CASSTYEGQTYEQYF
TRBJ1-2 . . TRBV2 TGTGCCAGCATCCAGGGGTCGTTCGGCTACACCTTC CASIQGSFGYTF
TRBJ1-2 . TRBD1 TRBV7-9 TGTGCCAGCAGCTTAGCGGGGACAGGGAACATGAACTATGGCTACACCTTC CASSLAGTGNMNYGYTF
TRBJ2-7 few . TRBV29-1 TGCAGCGACGGACGGATCTACGAGCAGTACTTC CSDGRIYEQYF
TRBJ2-2 . . TRBV7-8 TGTGCCAGCAGCCCGGAGATCCCCGGGGAGCTGTTTTTT CASSPEIPGELFF
TRBJ1-6 . . TRBV2 TGTGCCAGCAGTAACGGGGGCTATAATTCACCCCTCCACTTT CASSNGGYNSPLHF
TRBJ2-7 . TRBD1 TRBV7-2 TGTGCCAGCAGCTTCTCAGGACAGGCGTCTTACGAGCAGTACTTC CASSFSGQASYEQYF
TRBJ2-3 . TRBD2 TRBV5-6 TGTGCCACCTGCCTAGCGGGGAGTACAGATACGCAGTATTTT CATCLAGSTDTQYF
TRBJ1-2 . . TRBV9 TGTGCCAGCAGCGTAGCGGGGGCCAAACAGCAAAACTATGGCTACACCTTC CASSVAGAKQQNYGYTF
TRBJ1-5 . . TRBV24-1 TGTGCCACCAGTGATTCCACCGGGGCTCCCCAGCATTTT CATSDSTGAPQHF
TRBJ2-1 many . TRBV9 TGTGCCAGCAGCGTAGTGGCGGGGGAGCAGTTCTTC CASSVVAGEQFF
TRBJ2-4 . . TRBV20-1 TGCAGTGCCCCCCAGTCCCCAGCAGTATTAGCCAAAAACATTCAGTACTTC CSAPQSPAVLAKNIQYF
TRBJ2-1 . TRBD2 TRBV5-1 TGCGCCAGCAGCTTGGAACTAGCGAACTACAATGAGCAGTTCTTC CASSLELANYNEQFF
TRBJ1-2 . TRBD1 TRBV5-6 TGTGCCAGCAGCTCAGACAGGGGGCGTTTTGGCTACACCTTC CASSSDRGRFGYTF
TRBJ2-7 . TRBD2 TRBV5-1 TGCGCCACCAAACCGACAGCCCCGGGGGGCGAGCAGTACTTC CATKPTAPGGEQYF
TRBJ2-7 . . TRBV7-8 TGTGCCAGCAGCTCTGCCCCTGATGGAGTCTACGAGCAGTACTTC CASSSAPDGVYEQYF
TRBJ2-3 . TRBD2 TRBV4-3 TGCGCCAGCAGCCAAGCTATAGCGGGGGGCTACTATGCTGATACGCAGTATTTT CASSQAIAGGYYADTQYF
TRBJ2-6 . TRBD1 TRBV5-6 TGTGTCAGCAGCGTCTCGACAGGGGGCGCGTTTGGGGCCAACGTCCTGACTTTC CVSSVSTGGAFGANVLTF
TRBJ2-1 . TRBD2 TRBV7-9 TGTGCCAGCAGTCTTACGTTGGGACTAGCGGGGGGCTACTACAATGAGCAGTTCTTC CASSLTLGLAGGYYNEQFF
TRBJ2-3 . . TRBV7-9 TGTGCCAGCAGCCATGTCCCCACAGATACGCAGTATTTT CASSHVPTDTQYF
TRBJ2-5 many . TRBV29-1 TGCAGCGTCGGAAGGGGTCAACGAGAGACCCAGTACTTC CSVGRGQRETQYF
TRBJ2-7 . . TRBV7-9 TGTGCCAGCAGCCACCCGAACCAACGGGGAGCTTACGAGCAGTACTTC CASSHPNQRGAYEQYF
TRBJ1-1 once . TRBV27 TGTGCCAGCAGTTATGCCGGGGTGAGCATGAACACTGAAGCTTTCTTT CASSYAGVSMNTEAFF
TRBJ2-1 . . TRBV7-2 TGTGCCAGCAGCTTAGGTGGGACCGGAGACACTGAGCAGTTCTTC CASSLGGTGDTEQFF
TRBJ2-7 few . TRBV4-1 TGCGCCAGCAGTGAAGTCGGGTACGAGCAGTACTTC CASSEVGYEQYF
TRBJ2-3 . TRBD2 TRBV7-2 TGTGCCAGCAGCTCACCTCTAGCGGGGGGGCCGACAGATACGCAGTATTTT CASSSPLAGGPTDTQYF
TRBJ2-1 . TRBD2 TRBV27 TGTGCCAGCAGTTCCTTAGCGGGGGGGCAGTACAATGAGCAGTTCTTC CASSSLAGGQYNEQFF
TRBJ1-5 . . TRBV6-1 TGTGCCAGCAGTGCCCGAGGACTAAGAAATCAGCCCCAGCATTTT CASSARGLRNQPQHF
TRBJ2-3 . . TRBV6-5 TGTGCCAGCAGTCCGCGGACAGACACAGATACGCAGTATTTT CASSPRTDTDTQYF
TRBJ2-4 . TRBD1 TRBV12-3/TRBV12-4 TGTGCCAGCAGGGGGGGACAGGGAATGAACATTCAGTACTTC CASRGGQGMNIQYF
TRBJ1-4 . . TRBV29-1 TGCAGCGTTGAAGGGTCCGGTGTAACTAATGAAAAACTGTTTTTT CSVEGSGVTNEKLFF
TRBJ2-2 . . TRBV4-3 TGCGCCAGCAGCCAAGATAAAAGTCGCACCGGGGAGCTGTTTTTT CASSQDKSRTGELFF
TRBJ2-6 many . TRBV4-3 TGCGCCAGCAGCCAGGCTATATTCGACGTCCTGACTTTC CASSQAIFDVLTF
TRBJ2-5 . TRBD1 TRBV6-1 TGTGCCAGCAGTGAAGCGGACAGGGTAGGAGAGACCCAGTACTTC CASSEADRVGETQYF
TRBJ1-1 . TRBD1 TRBV29-1 TGCAGCGTTGTTCAGGGGGCACCCCTCACTGAAGCTTTCTTT CSVVQGAPLTEAFF
TRBJ2-1 . TRBD2 TRBV25-1 TGTGCCAGCAGGAGAGCGGGGGCCTACAATGAGCAGTTCTTC CASRRAGAYNEQFF
TRBJ2-1 few . TRBV28 TGTGCCAGCAGTCACCAGTTACACAATGAGCAGTTCTTC CASSHQLHNEQFF
TRBJ2-4 . . TRBV5-6 TGTGCCAGCAGACGCTCCGGGACTCAAAACATTCAGTACTTC CASRRSGTQNIQYF